This passage covers 26 T cell receptor beta chains from one sample sequenced in a study of graft-versus-host responses after intestinal transplantation. Intraepithelial plus lamina propria lymphocytes were released by processing graft tissue. Generated by immunoSEQ multiplex PCR, the TCRdb table keeps only in-frame clones and is missing some. The sample comprises 9,500 to 15,000 clones, over 65% of which are singletons, and roughly 4% rests with the top ten. The sequenced sample was ileum tissue, obtained less than 150 days after intestinal transplantation. The receptor set was obtained from a human patient who received an intestinal transplant, so some T cells may come from the graft donor.

In its sample, this clone was seen a few times. V and J are TRBV7-9 and TRBJ1-1; D uncertain. V was shortened by 5 bases and J by 3 bases, with 10 bases between the two germline ends. Germline CDR1 and CDR2: SEHNR and FQNEAQ (reference sequence). This CDR3 contains 13 residues. DNA of the CDR3: TGTGCCAGCAGCATCGTCCAGGACACTGAAGCTTTCTTT. It is translated as CASSIVQDTEAFF.

The chain recombines TRBV7-9 with TRBJ2-7; the match to TRBD1 covers 7 bases. The CDR3 is 14 amino acids. Looked up from germline, CDR1 is SEHNR and CDR2 is FQNEAQ (reference sequence). J was trimmed by 3 bases and V by 5 bases; bases with no gene match: 7. DNA of the CDR3: TGTGCCAGCAGCCAGACAGGGTCAAACTACGAGCAGTACTTC. Amino acid sequence: CASSQTGSNYEQYF. Full variable domain (remainder filled in from reference TRBV7-9 and TRBJ2-7): DTGVSQNPRHKITKRGQNVTFRCDPISEHNRLYWYRQTLGQGPEFLTYFQNEAQLEKSRLLSDRFSAERPKGSFSTLEIQRTEQGDSAMYLCASSQTGSNYEQYFGPGTRLTVT.

The chain carries TRBV7-3 and TRBJ1-6; weak D call: TRBD1 (6 bases). This CDR3 comprises 15 residues. Germline CDR1 SGHTA, CDR2 FQGTGA. V shed 5 bases and J shed 8 bases, with 16 bases lying between them. CDR3: CASSIGGAGDSPLHF. CDR3 bases: TGTGCCAGCAGCATAGGGGGGGCGGGGGATTCACCCCTCCACTTT.

The V and J genes are TRBV7-2 and TRBJ2-5; 8 bases agree with TRBD2. The CDR3 covers 15 residues. Looked up from germline, CDR1 is SGHTA and CDR2 is FQGNSA. V dropped 5 bases and J dropped 1; count of bases not matched to a gene: 6. The CDR3 DNA reads TGTGCCAGCAGCGCGGGGACTAGTCTCCAAGAGACCCAGTACTTC. Amino acid sequence: CASSAGTSLQETQYF.

This clone was observed once. CDR3 loop: CASTLGRGYGYTF. DNA of the CDR3: TGTGCCAGCACCCTGGGAAGGGGCTATGGCTACACCTTC. This chain uses TRBV5-4 with TRBJ1-2; a weak D match, TRBD1 (5 bases). Germline V CDR1 and CDR2: SGHNT, YYREEE (reference sequence). V shed 6 bases and J shed 4 bases, with 13 bases lying between them. This CDR3 has 13 amino acids. The variable domain in full, with the rest retrieved from reference TRBV5-4 and TRBJ1-2, is ETGVTQSPTHLIKTRGQQVTLRCSSQSGHNTVSWYQQALGQGPQFIFQYYREEENGRGNFPPRFSGLQFPNYSSELNVNALELDDSALYLCASTLGRGYGYTFGSGTRLTVV.

This sequence joins TRBV7-2 and TRBJ2-1; a weak D match, TRBD2 (6 bases). The CDR3 runs to 12 residues. Trimming took 1 base from V and 12 from J, leaving 10 bases between them. The germline V gene encodes CDR1 SGHTA and CDR2 FQGNSA. CDR3 amino acids: CASSLDREWQFF. The CDR3 DNA follows: TGTGCCAGCAGCTTAGATCGGGAGTGGCAGTTCTTC.

The chain couples TRBV7-6 to TRBJ2-2, with TRBD2 matching over 8 bases. Unmatched junction bases numbered 10, after V lost 1 base and J lost 6 bases. The CDR3 totals 17 residues. Germline V gene lookup returns CDR1 SGHVS and CDR2 FNYEAQ. DNA of the CDR3: TGTGCCAGCAGCTTAGAGGCTAGCGGGTTGTCCCCCGGGGAGCTGTTTTTT. Its protein product is CASSLEASGLSPGELFF.

The chain joins TRBV9 to TRBJ2-2, with D maybe TRBD2 (5 bases). CDR1 SGDLS and CDR2 YYNGEE come from the germline V gene. The CDR3 contains 13 residues. Trimming took 0 bases from V and 6 from J, leaving 6 bases between them. The CDR3 bases are TGTGCCAGCAGCGTAGCGGGATCCGGGGAGCTGTTTTTT. Its protein is CASSVAGSGELFF.

CDR3 loop: CASSLALGQADTQYF. CDR3 sequence (DNA): TGTGCCAGCAGCTTGGCCCTGGGTCAGGCAGATACGCAGTATTTT. The chain employs TRBV5-5 and TRBJ2-3; D gene ambiguous. Germline-derived CDR1 and CDR2 are SGHKS and YYEKEE (reference sequence). The germline V and J ends were trimmed by 0 bases and 4 bases, with 12 bases remaining between them. The length of the CDR3 is 15 residues.

A remark on this clone: Germline is not matched at one junction end, which may reflect a read error. The identical CDR3 is also encoded by other nucleotide sequences in the sample. V is TRBV5-1 and J is TRBJ1-1; possibly TRBD1 for D (6 bases). Germline CDR1 reads SGHRS; CDR2 reads YFSETQ. The CDR3 is 15 amino acids. The CDR3: CASSYWTVSFTEAFF. CDR3 DNA: TGCGCCAGCAGCTACTGGACAGTCTCCTTCACTGAAGCCTTCTTT.

This clone has just a few counts. The V call is TRBV18, the J call TRBJ2-5; the D gene is possibly TRBD2 (7 bases). The CDR3 is 15 residues long. Trimming took off 10 bases at V and 3 bases at J, with 21 bases between the two ends. Germline V gives CDR1 KGHSH, CDR2 LQKENI. CDR3 region: CATSTGTTGEETQYF. The CDR3 bases are TGTGCCACCTCCACAGGGACTACGGGCGAAGAGACCCAGTACTTC.

The chain uses TRBV4-1 and TRBJ2-1; 10 nucleotides match TRBD2. CDR3 length: 16 amino acids. V dropped 1 base and J dropped 7; count of bases not matched to a gene: 7. The germline V gene has CDR1 MGHRA and CDR2 YSYEKL. The CDR3 sequence: CASSQVQGLATNEQFF. Written as DNA, the CDR3 is TGCGCCAGCAGCCAAGTTCAGGGACTAGCGACTAATGAGCAGTTCTTC.

The rearrangement uses TRBV30 and TRBJ2-5, with TRBD2 matching 14 bases. Trimming removed 2 bases from V and 5 bases from J; junction bases left unmatched: 7. The CDR3 loop spans 16 amino acids. CDR1 GTSNPN and CDR2 SVGIG come from the germline V gene (reference sequence). The CDR3: CAWSPGTSGGRETQYF. The CDR3 DNA reads TGTGCCTGGAGTCCCGGGACTAGCGGGGGTAGGGAGACCCAGTACTTC. Using reference TRBV30 and TRBJ2-5 for the parts outside the CDR3, the full variable domain is SQTIHQWPATLVQPVGSPLSLECTVEGTSNPNLYWYRQAAGRGLQLLFYSVGIGQISSEVPQNLSASRPQDRQFILSSKKLLLSDSGFYLCAWSPGTSGGRETQYFGPGTRLLVL.

As for this clone: A junction boundary mismatches the germline segment, possibly from a read error. The rearrangement joins TRBV5-4 to TRBJ2-1; 7 bases map to TRBD2. This CDR3 contains 14 residues. Germline values: CDR1 SGHNT, CDR2 YYREEE (reference sequence). The CDR3: CASSFGAGYNEQLF. The DNA of the CDR3 is TGTGCCAGCAGCTTCGGAGCGGGATACAATGAGCAGCTCTTC.

The CDR3 DNA reads as TGTGCCAGCAGCCAAGTTCTAGCGGGGGTTGGGACAGATACGCAGTATTTT. This translates into CASSQVLAGVGTDTQYF. The J gene is TRBJ2-3, the V gene TRBV14, with TRBD2 matching over 10 bases. Germline CDR1 is SGHDN and CDR2 is FVKESK. The CDR3 runs to 17 residues. The V segment lost 1 base and the J segment 3 bases; nucleotides outside the gene matches: 7.

The V and J genes are TRBV5-1 and TRBJ2-7, with 7 bases that match TRBD1. Germline V lookup: CDR1 SGHRS, CDR2 YFSETQ. Losses at the gene ends were 1 base for V and 5 bases for J; bases not matched to a gene: 9. The CDR3 sequence is 15 residues long. The CDR3 nucleotides read TGCGCCAGCAGCTTGAACCCCGACAGGGCCCACGAGCAGTACTTC. Amino acid sequence: CASSLNPDRAHEQYF.

The rearrangement joins TRBV10-2 to TRBJ1-2; D unresolved. This CDR3 region has 11 residues. Germline V gives CDR1 WSHSY, CDR2 SAAADI. Between the trimmed V and J ends, which lost 8 bases and 5 bases, there was a span of 9 bases. For the CDR3, the DNA is TGCGCCAGCGGTTTACGGTATGGCTACACCTTC. Translation: CASGLRYGYTF.

This chain uses TRBV7-3 with TRBJ1-3; D might be TRBD1 (6 bases). The ends were cut back, 5 bases at V and 0 bases at J, with 8 bases in the middle. CDR1 is SGHTA, CDR2 FQGTGA, per germline. The CDR3 sequence is 14 residues long. This chain's CDR3 is CASSRQDSGNTIYF. The CDR3 DNA reads as TGTGCCAGCAGCCGACAGGACTCTGGAAACACCATATATTTT. Full variable domain (remainder filled in from reference TRBV7-3 and TRBJ1-3): GAGVSQTPSNKVTEKGKYVELRCDPISGHTALYWYRQSLGQGPEFLIYFQGTGAADDSGLPNDRFFAVRPEGSVSTLKIQRTERGDSAVYLCASSRQDSGNTIYFGEGSWLTVV.

The chain links TRBV7-3 to TRBJ2-2; TRBD2 aligns across 7 bases. This CDR3 is 13 amino acids long. Per germline, CDR1 SGHTA and CDR2 FQGTGA. V shed 3 bases, J shed 6 bases, and the junction held 1 base outside the gene matches. In nucleotides, the CDR3 is TGTGCCAGCAGCTTTGGACTAGCCGGGGAGCTGTTTTTT. Protein product: CASSFGLAGELFF.

The V call is TRBV7-3, the J call TRBJ2-1, with 10 positions matching TRBD2. The germline CDR1 and CDR2 sequences are SGHTA and FQGTGA. V shed 2 bases, J shed 10 bases, and the junction held 8 bases outside the gene matches. The CDR3 loop spans 15 amino acids. CDR3 sequence: CASSLGTSATREQFF. As DNA, the CDR3 is TGTGCCAGCAGCTTAGGGACTAGCGCAACAAGGGAGCAGTTCTTC.

The gene calls are TRBV30 and TRBJ2-7; TRBD1 matches 8 bases. Germline CDR1 and CDR2: GTSNPN and SVGIG (reference sequence). CDR3 length: 14 amino acids. The CDR3 sequence is CAAQPRDRIYEQYF. In DNA, the CDR3 is TGTGCTGCTCAACCTCGGGACAGGATCTACGAGCAGTACTTC.

The chain is built from TRBV5-1 and TRBJ2-7; TRBD2 might be the D (7 bases). Trimming left V 5 bases short and J 5 bases short, with 14 bases between. Per germline, CDR1 SGHRS and CDR2 YFSETQ. CDR3 length: 13 residues. This CDR3 is CASRGGQGNEQYF. The DNA for the CDR3 is TGCGCCAGCAGGGGGGGGCAGGGGAACGAGCAGTACTTC.

V and J are TRBV11-2 and TRBJ2-7; D might be TRBD2 (6 bases). CDR3 length equals 14 residues. CDR1 is SGHAT and CDR2 is FQNNGV in the germline V gene. The V gene lost 9 bases and the J gene lost 0 bases, with 15 bases spanning the gap. CDR3 nucleotide sequence: TGTGCCAGTACGCGGGACCCCTACTCCTACGAGCAGTACTTC. The encoded protein is CASTRDPYSYEQYF.

This chain connects TRBV30 to TRBJ2-2; TRBD1 aligns across 7 bases. V lost 0 bases and J lost 2; bases outside the gene matches: 3. This CDR3 is 15 amino acids long. Germline V gives CDR1 GTSNPN, CDR2 SVGIG (reference sequence). The DNA for the CDR3 is TGTGCCTGGAGTGTACGACAGGGAAACACCGGGGAGCTGTTTTTT. Its protein is CAWSVRQGNTGELFF.

The chain couples TRBV9 to TRBJ1-1; tentative D call: TRBD1 (5 bases). The CDR3 sequence is 15 residues long. V shed 5 bases and J shed 3 bases, with 17 bases lying between them. CDR1 is SGDLS, CDR2 YYNGEE, per germline. The CDR3 here is CASSHPRGMDTEAFF. The CDR3 nucleotides are TGTGCCAGCAGTCATCCCCGGGGGATGGACACTGAAGCTTTCTTT.

In this sample, this clone turned up a few times. This sequence joins TRBV6-5 and TRBJ2-3; weak D call: TRBD1 (5 bases). V was shortened by 2 bases and J by 10 bases, with 22 bases between the two germline ends. The CDR3 contains 16 residues. Germline CDR1 and CDR2: MNHEY and SVGAGI. The CDR3 region is CASSYTRAPTQRPQYF. The CDR3 DNA follows: TGTGCCAGCAGTTACACCAGGGCCCCGACACAGAGGCCGCAGTATTTT.